The text below deals with one T cell receptor beta chain. The entry originates in a study of blood T cell repertoires in COVID-19. Study-level information: From the United States, Italy and Spain came samples of acute and convalescent COVID-19. PBMCs, B-cell-depleted T cells, or T cells were the source of the cDNA or gDNA that made up the material.

This CDR3 has 13 amino acids. The germline V gene has CDR1 ENHRY and CDR2 SYGVKD. V was clipped by 2 bases and J by 1 base, with 6 bases between them. In the original workflow: Amplification from reference gene primers served as the basis for estimated nucleated cell counts. Produced via immunoSEQ multiplex PCR; TCRdb's table is partial and in-frame only. The V and J calls and clone size were taken over from that table, and D and trimming were inferred from the DNA. Of about 76,000 clones in the sample, 80% to 90% were seen once. Sequencing was performed on peripheral blood. The rearrangement uses TRBV10-3 and TRBJ2-7; no reliable D call. The source of this sequence is a man aged 45-65 years with active COVID-19. This chain's CDR3 is CAISEGQSYEQYF. The CDR3 region has the DNA TGTGCCATCAGTGAGGGGCAGTCCTACGAGCAGTACTTC.